This TCR beta chain was documented in a study of T cells in Graves' hyperthyroidism and ophthalmopathy. Amplification targeted TCR beta CDR3 regions from RNA transcripts. Researchers ran a first-round RT-PCR on the TCR CDR3 using the HTBI primer set. TCRdb reanalysed the multiplex PCR reads using MiXCR and keeps one entry per CDR3 protein. The table records hundreds of thousands of distinct CDR3 sequences, around 24% of them present only once. The CDR3 consists of 12 residues. Per the germline V gene, CDR1 is DFQATT and CDR2 is SNEGSKA (reference sequence). This clonotype was seen a few times. The junction departs from germline at one end; a sequencing error may be responsible. Inclusion characteristics of ophthalmopathy patients comprised a Clinical Activity Score of at least 3, a NOSPECS grade of at least 4, and duration under 3 months. Patients having uncontrolled infection, another autoimmune disease, pregnancy or lactation were not included. The PBMCs had their origin in 10 ml of fresh peripheral blood.

The sequence came from a young woman with Graves' ophthalmopathy. This rearrangement joins TRBV20-1 to TRBJ2-4; D gene ambiguous. The source material was blood. The chain's CDR3 is CSAATVKNIKYF. CDR3 nucleotides: TGCAGTGCTGCCACCGTTAAAAACATTAAGTACTTC.